The source of this T cell receptor (beta chain) is a study of cytomegalovirus exposure and HLA in healthy donors. Healthy bone marrow donors formed the donor group. Of note for this clone: No antigen is known for it.

The PCR ran on 60 Vbeta and 13 Jbeta primers. Sequenced by immunoSEQ multiplex PCR; TCRdb stores in-frame clones only, minus some. There are about 160,000 clones in the sample; about 80% occur only once, and about 1.6% lies in the top ten. Study findings and constraints: Sequencing had likely introduced a cluster of highly shared sequence variants as an artifact. In a later analysis, TCR beta V- and J-gene trimming was associated with a missense DCLRE1C variant.

What was sequenced was PBMCs. The receptor comes from a man aged 40-49 years in good health and CMV-seronegative.

In DNA, the CDR3 is TGCGCCAGCAGCGGCCCGGGACTAGCGGCCCAAGAGACCCAGTACTTC. Translated: CASSGPGLAAQETQYF. V gene TRBV5-1 combines with J gene TRBJ2-5; TRBD2 aligns across 11 bases. The ends lost 4 bases at V and 1 base at J; junction bases unmatched: 6. The V gene's germline CDR1 is SGHRS and CDR2 YFSETQ. The CDR3 extends over 16 amino acids.